What follows are 14 T cell receptor beta chains derived from one specimen sequenced in a study of cytomegalovirus exposure and HLA in healthy donors. Primers: 60 Vbeta forward and 13 Jbeta reverse. TCRdb keeps only in-frame clones here, not all; method: immunoSEQ multiplex PCR. Among 89,000 or so clones listed, under 80% were seen once. Source material: PBMCs. These TCRs come from a boy aged 5 to 17 in good health and CMV-seronegative.

V gene TRBV6-5 combines with J gene TRBJ2-3; 7 nucleotides match TRBD2. The CDR3 is made up of 13 amino acids. Germline CDR1 MNHEY, CDR2 SVGAGI. V shed 6 bases, J shed 6 bases, and the junction held 6 bases outside the gene matches. Here the CDR3 reads CASRRPGGDTQYF. The CDR3, as DNA: TGTGCCAGCAGACGCCCCGGGGGGGATACGCAGTATTTT.

CDR3 bases: TGTGCCAGCAGCACAGGGCGGGGGTTATCCTACGAGCAGTACTTC. It specifies CASSTGRGLSYEQYF. The chain combines TRBV2 with TRBJ2-7; D is possibly TRBD2 (7 bases). The CDR3 extends over 15 amino acids. Deletions cut 6 bases from V and 1 base from J, with 16 bases between. CDR1 is SNHLY and CDR2 is FYNNEI in the germline V gene. Full variable domain (outside the CDR3, taken from reference TRBV2 and TRBJ2-7): EPEVTQTPSHQVTQMGQEVILRCVPISNHLYFYWYRQILGQKVEFLVSFYNNEISEKSEIFDDQFSVERPDGSNFTLKIRSTKLEDSAMYFCASSTGRGLSYEQYFGPGTRLTVT.

J is TRBJ2-3 and V is TRBV4-3, with TRBD2 matching over 7 bases. Germline assignment: CDR1 LGHNA and CDR2 YSLEER. The CDR3 extends over 17 amino acids. The V gene end was trimmed by 1 base and the J gene end by 0 bases; junction bases not matched to a gene: 7. The CDR3 loop reads CASSQVLLATSTDTQYF. In DNA, the CDR3 is TGCGCCAGCAGCCAAGTCCTACTAGCGACTAGCACAGATACGCAGTATTTT.

This clone has only a few counts. V gene TRBV14 combines with J gene TRBJ2-7; TRBD1 matches 8 bases. V lost 3 bases to trimming and J lost 3 bases; unmatched junction nucleotides: 7. The CDR3 has 15 residues. The germline V gene has CDR1 SGHDN and CDR2 FVKESK. As DNA, the CDR3 is TGTGCCAGCAGCCACCCACAGGGGGGAGACTACGAGCAGTACTTC. It translates to CASSHPQGGDYEQYF.

This clone was picked up a small number of times. This rearrangement joins TRBV6-4 to TRBJ2-6; TRBD1 is a possible D gene (6 bases). V was shortened by 4 bases and J by 1 base, with 14 bases between the two germline ends. The length of the CDR3 is 17 residues. Germline V gives CDR1 MRHNA, CDR2 SNTAGT. The CDR3 coding sequence is TGTGCCAGCAGTGCCACAGGGTTAGGATCTGGGGCCAACGTCCTGACTTTC. The encoded protein is CASSATGLGSGANVLTF.

This chain connects TRBV28 to TRBJ2-5; 8 bases align to TRBD1. This CDR3 is built from 17 residues. After removal of 6 bases from V and 5 bases from J, the junction contained 17 bases not matched to a gene. Per the germline V gene, CDR1 is MDHEN and CDR2 is SYDVKM. The CDR3 DNA is TGTGCCAGCAGCCATGCCGGGACAGGATTTTCGGTTGAGACCCAGTACTTC. It codes for CASSHAGTGFSVETQYF.

The DNA for the CDR3 is TGTGCCAGCAGGAAACAGGGGAGTGCAACTAATGAAAAACTGTTTTTT. Protein sequence: CASRKQGSATNEKLFF. The V gene is TRBV2, the J gene TRBJ1-4, with TRBD1 identical over 7 bases. Germline V gene lookup returns CDR1 SNHLY and CDR2 FYNNEI. With V trimmed by 6 bases and J by 0 bases, 7 bases remained unmatched. The CDR3 is 16 residues long.

The J gene is TRBJ2-1, the V gene TRBV7-9; TRBD2 matches at 7 bases. From germline, CDR1 is SEHNR and CDR2 FQNEAQ (reference sequence). J lost 6 bases, V lost 5 bases, and 7 bases had no gene match. This CDR3 comprises 14 residues. The CDR3 reads CASSRGLEANEQFF. The DNA for the CDR3 is TGTGCCAGCAGCAGAGGACTAGAGGCCAATGAGCAGTTCTTC.

This chain uses TRBV7-6 with TRBJ2-1; 8 bases are shared with TRBD2. The CDR3 extends over 16 amino acids. Germline trimming cut 4 bases from V and 4 bases from J; bases unmatched to any gene: 9. CDR1 is SGHVS, CDR2 FNYEAQ, per germline. CDR3 in DNA: TGTGCCAGCAGCTCAACTATAGCGGGGTCTTACAATGAGCAGTTCTTC. Protein sequence: CASSSTIAGSYNEQFF.

The V gene is TRBV7-9, the J gene TRBJ2-3; 7 nucleotides agree with TRBD1. The trim removed 5 bases at V and 3 bases at J, leaving 8 bases unmatched. There are 15 residues in the CDR3. Germline values: CDR1 SEHNR, CDR2 FQNEAQ (reference sequence). In DNA, the CDR3 is TGTGCCAGCAGCGCCTTGGGGACAGTAACAGATACGCAGTATTTT. This sequence encodes CASSALGTVTDTQYF.

This clone was counted a few times. The chain recombines TRBV11-2 with TRBJ2-3; D may be TRBD2 (5 bases). CDR1 and CDR2 (germline): SGHAT, FQNNGV. Trimming left V 1 base short and J 0 bases short, with 17 bases between. The CDR3 runs to 18 residues. CDR3 coding DNA: TGTGCCAGCAGCTTAGGCGTCCCTACTAGTGACAGCACAGATACGCAGTATTTT. This sequence encodes CASSLGVPTSDSTDTQYF.

This clone showed up just once. J is TRBJ1-3 and V is TRBV29-1, with D possibly being TRBD1 (6 bases). CDR3 length equals 16 residues. V lost 6 bases to trimming and J lost 0 bases, with 18 bases between them. Germline CDR1 SQVTM, CDR2 ANQGSEA. DNA for the CDR3: TGCAGCGTGGTGGGGAGGGGGGGGAGCTCTGGAAACACCATATATTTT. Protein: CSVVGRGGSSGNTIYF.

The chain carries TRBV19 and TRBJ1-5, with D possibly matching TRBD1 (5 bases). V shed 4 bases and J shed 6 bases, with 10 bases lying between them. The CDR3 is 13 amino acids. Germline loops: CDR1 LNHDA, CDR2 SQIVND (reference sequence). The CDR3 sequence: CASSTGGVQPQHF. The CDR3 DNA reads as TGTGCCAGTAGTACGGGAGGGGTTCAGCCCCAGCATTTT.

The table lists this clone with a few counts. This chain connects TRBV5-4 to TRBJ1-4; D is possibly TRBD1 (6 bases). Trimming shortened V by 0 bases and J by 8 bases, and 8 bases separated the two germline ends. CDR3 length equals 13 residues. Germline V gives CDR1 SGHNT, CDR2 YYREEE (reference sequence). DNA for the CDR3: TGTGCCAGCAGCTTGGGGACAGAAGAAAAACTGTTTTTT. It codes for CASSLGTEEKLFF.